These 27 T cell receptor beta chains came from one sample sequenced in a study of T-cell reconstitution after alpha-beta-depleted transplantation in children. TCRbeta library construction was performed incorporating unique molecular identifiers. TCRdb reprocessed the PCR reads via MiXCR and lists one record per CDR3 protein. Among approximately 800,000 distinct CDR3 sequences listed, roughly 16% were seen once. The sample was PBMCs, mostly from graft donor cells, taken 360 days after TCRalphabeta/CD19-depleted stem cell transplant. These receptors came from a male patient younger than 18 who had a stem cell transplant for acute lymphoblastic leukemia, so the T cells may come from the graft donor.

V is TRBV7-3 and J is TRBJ2-1; TRBD2 is a possible D gene (6 bases). V was cut by 8 bases and J by 7 bases, with 24 bases left in between. In germline, CDR1 is SGHTA, CDR2 FQGTGA. This CDR3 is 16 amino acids long. CDR3 in DNA: TGTGCCAGCCCTAGCTTGAGGCTATCGGGAGCAAATGAGCAGTTCTTC. Its protein product is CASPSLRLSGANEQFF.

This clonotype has only a few counts. The V call is TRBV7-8, the J call TRBJ2-1; the match to TRBD2 covers 13 bases. J was trimmed by 9 bases and V by 5 bases; bases with no gene match: 7. The CDR3 length is 15 residues. CDR1 is SGHVS and CDR2 is FQNEAQ in the germline V gene. CDR3 sequence reads: CASSPRTSGSGEQFF. The CDR3 bases are TGTGCCAGCAGCCCCCGGACTAGCGGGAGCGGTGAGCAGTTCTTC.

About this clonotype: Compared with germline, one end of the junction differs, possibly owing to a read error. This chain links TRBV12-3 or TRBV12-4 with TRBJ2-7, with D maybe TRBD2 (6 bases). CDR3 length equals 17 residues. DNA for the CDR3: TGTGCCAGCAGTTTGAGGGTGAGGAGGGATTCATCCTACGAGCTGTACTTC. It specifies CASSLRVRRDSSYELYF.

Only one count was recorded for this clonotype. V is TRBV5-1 and J is TRBJ1-1; D is undetermined. The CDR3 sequence is 14 residues long. Trimming removed 8 bases at V and 1 base at J, with 15 bases between. Germline loops: CDR1 SGHRS, CDR2 YFSETQ. CDR3 in DNA: TGCGCCAGTAGTCTCGGGGAGGAGAACACTGAAGCTTTCTTT. It codes for CASSLGEENTEAFF.

This rearrangement joins TRBV20-1 to TRBJ2-7, with 7 bases aligning to TRBD2. This CDR3 is built from 15 residues. The germline V gene encodes CDR1 DFQATT and CDR2 SNEGSKA (reference sequence). The junction had 7 bases not matched to a gene; V was cut back by 0 bases and J by 2 bases. The CDR3 sequence: CSARDRGGATYEQYF. In nucleotides, the CDR3 is TGCAGTGCTAGAGATCGGGGAGGGGCTACCTACGAGCAGTACTTC.

The chain employs TRBV4-2 and TRBJ2-6; perhaps TRBD1 as D (5 bases). The CDR3 extends over 17 amino acids. V dropped 0 bases and J dropped 0 bases, with 9 bases sitting between them. CDR1 is LGHNA and CDR2 is YNFKEQ in the germline V gene. CDR3 residues: CASSQDRQFSGANVLTF. In DNA form, the CDR3 reads TGTGCCAGCAGCCAAGACCGACAGTTCTCTGGGGCCAACGTCCTGACTTTC.

The V gene is TRBV10-3, the J gene TRBJ2-3; D is unresolved. CDR3 length: 14 amino acids. V lost 3 bases and J 2 bases, leaving 9 bases between the germline ends. Germline-derived CDR1 and CDR2 are ENHRY and SYGVKD. CDR3 nucleotide sequence: TGTGCCATCAGTGAACTCACTCACACAGATACGCAGTATTTT. Protein: CAISELTHTDTQYF.

A few counts support this clonotype. The chain employs TRBV11-3 and TRBJ2-5, with 8 bases identical to TRBD1. Germline V gene lookup returns CDR1 SGHNT and CDR2 YENEEA. Trimming at V came to 3 bases and at J to 2 bases, leaving 14 bases not matched to a gene. The CDR3 runs to 18 residues. The CDR3 DNA sequence: TGTGCCAGCAGCTTGTGGGGAAGGGCAGGGGGCTATCAAGAGACCCAGTACTTC. Amino acid sequence: CASSLWGRAGGYQETQYF.

The chain has TRBV4-1 and TRBJ2-7; D perhaps matches TRBD2 (5 bases). Germline V lookup: CDR1 MGHRA, CDR2 YSYEKL. Deletions cut 0 bases from V and 0 bases from J, with 9 bases between. The CDR3 extends over 15 amino acids. CDR3 residues: CASSQESGDSYEQYF. CDR3 in DNA: TGCGCCAGCAGCCAAGAATCCGGGGACTCCTACGAGCAGTACTTC.

This clonotype was recorded many times. The chain couples TRBV10-3 to TRBJ2-3; 13 bases map to TRBD2. CDR1 is ENHRY and CDR2 is SYGVKD in the germline V gene. This CDR3 spans 17 amino acids. The junction had 3 bases not matched to a gene; V was cut back by 1 base and J by 2 bases. CDR3 sequence (DNA): TGTGCCATCAGTGAGTGGGGACTAGCGGGACCCACAGATACGCAGTATTTT. It codes for CAISEWGLAGPTDTQYF.

This clonotype was counted a few times. The CDR3 is CSARRRQAYGYTF. The CDR3 DNA reads TGCAGTGCTAGAAGAAGACAGGCCTATGGCTACACCTTC. This chain uses TRBV20-1 with TRBJ1-2, with TRBD1 as a possible D gene (6 bases). Trimming cost V 2 bases and J 4 bases, with 11 bases left between them. Germline V gene lookup returns CDR1 DFQATT and CDR2 SNEGSKA (reference sequence). The CDR3 runs to 13 residues.

This clonotype has a count of ten or more. This chain connects TRBV25-1 to TRBJ2-1, with D unclear. The CDR3 has 12 amino acids. Between the trimmed V and J ends, which lost 2 bases and 13 bases, there was a span of 12 bases. Germline assignment: CDR1 MGHDK and CDR2 SYGVNS. The CDR3, as DNA: TGTGCCAGCAGTGAACCGTTTAAAAGACAGTTCTTC. Translating it yields CASSEPFKRQFF.

This clonotype was seen a handful of times. The V call is TRBV18, the J call TRBJ2-5; no definite D call. CDR1 and CDR2 from the germline V gene are KGHSH and LQKENI. This CDR3 spans 15 amino acids. Trimming shortened V by 8 bases and J by 0 bases, and 16 bases separated the two germline ends. The CDR3 spells CASLKGRSYQETQYF. The DNA for the CDR3 is TGTGCCAGCCTAAAGGGCAGGTCGTACCAAGAGACCCAGTACTTC.

This clonotype was seen only a few times. This rearrangement joins TRBV20-1 to TRBJ2-7, with 7 bases lining up with TRBD1. Trimming took 0 bases from V and 2 from J; bases not matched to a gene: 7. The CDR3 has 15 residues. Germline CDR1 is DFQATT and CDR2 is SNEGSKA (reference sequence). CDR3 region: CSARDQRQGTYEQYF. The CDR3 DNA reads TGCAGTGCTAGAGATCAGCGACAGGGTACCTACGAGCAGTACTTC.

This chain joins TRBV19 and TRBJ2-1; maybe TRBD1 (6 bases). The CDR3 is 15 amino acids. Per germline, CDR1 LNHDA and CDR2 SQIVND (reference sequence). The germline V and J ends were trimmed by 5 bases and 5 bases, with 16 bases remaining between them. CDR3 DNA: TGTGCCAGTAGTCTCCGCCGGGACAAAAACAATGAGCAGTTCTTC. Protein product: CASSLRRDKNNEQFF.

This clonotype was picked up a small number of times. The chain couples TRBV20-1 to TRBJ2-2; 7 bases are shared with TRBD1. Germline-derived CDR1 and CDR2 are DFQATT and SNEGSKA (reference sequence). This CDR3 has 14 amino acids. The junction had 2 bases not matched to a gene; V was cut back by 4 bases and J by 0 bases. CDR3 nucleotide sequence: TGCAGTGCTATGGGGACAGCGAACACCGGGGAGCTGTTTTTT. Translated, it gives CSAMGTANTGELFF.

This chain connects TRBV4-1 to TRBJ1-5; perhaps TRBD1 as D (5 bases). Germline CDR1 MGHRA, CDR2 YSYEKL. V was clipped by 2 bases and J by 4 bases, with 12 bases between them. This CDR3 is built from 15 residues. CDR3 sequence: CASSQWRGGNQPQHF. The CDR3 region has the DNA TGCGCCAGCAGCCAATGGCGGGGCGGGAATCAGCCCCAGCATTTT.

This rearrangement joins TRBV7-9 to TRBJ1-2; no definite D call. The ends were cut back, 3 bases at V and 5 bases at J, with 19 bases in the middle. The CDR3 is 16 amino acids. In germline, CDR1 is SEHNR, CDR2 FQNEAQ (reference sequence). CDR3 residues: CASSFIFSGGLYGYTF. In nucleotides, the CDR3 is TGTGCCAGCAGCTTTATTTTCTCGGGAGGACTATATGGCTACACCTTC.

This clonotype was observed a few times. The chain uses TRBV7-8 and TRBJ1-2; possibly TRBD1 for D (6 bases). Germline lookup yields CDR1 SGHVS and CDR2 FQNEAQ. This CDR3 spans 18 amino acids. Trimming removed 1 base at V and 4 bases at J, with 22 bases between. In DNA form, the CDR3 reads TGTGCCAGCAGCTTAGAGGGGGACCTTACTCTCCGTCCCTATGGCTACACCTTC. Translated, it gives CASSLEGDLTLRPYGYTF.

The chain couples TRBV20-1 to TRBJ1-6; a weak D match, TRBD1 (5 bases). The V gene lost 6 bases and the J gene lost 7 bases, with 16 bases spanning the gap. Germline loops: CDR1 DFQATT, CDR2 SNEGSKA (reference sequence). The CDR3 is 14 amino acids. The CDR3, as DNA: TGCAGTGCGCCCCCCGGGACGGAGAATTCACCCCTCCACTTT. This sequence encodes CSAPPGTENSPLHF.

This clonotype appeared a few times. The chain carries TRBV29-1 and TRBJ1-5; 7 positions match TRBD1. V dropped 6 bases and J dropped 11; count of bases not matched to a gene: 16. The CDR3 totals 14 residues. Germline V gene sequence: CDR1 SQVTM, CDR2 ANQGSEA. The CDR3 here is CSVLTTETGMSQHF. CDR3 bases: TGCAGCGTCCTCACAACCGAGACAGGGATGTCCCAGCATTTT.

V gene TRBV4-1 combines with J gene TRBJ2-1; D gene ambiguous. V lost 1 base and J 0 bases, leaving 10 bases between the germline ends. The CDR3 is 16 amino acids. In germline, CDR1 is MGHRA, CDR2 YSYEKL. The CDR3 nucleotides are TGCGCCAGCAGCCAAGGCTCCCAAAGCTCCTACAATGAGCAGTTCTTC. Translation gives CASSQGSQSSYNEQFF.

This chain connects TRBV7-3 to TRBJ2-2, with TRBD2 identical over 7 bases. This CDR3 region has 17 residues. Germline CDR1 is SGHTA and CDR2 is FQGTGA. V dropped 5 bases and J dropped 5; count of bases not matched to a gene: 14. CDR3 coding DNA: TGTGCCAGCAGCCCCGGGGGAGGGGCTCATCCAACCGGGGAGCTGTTTTTT. It translates to CASSPGGGAHPTGELFF.

The genes are TRBV6-5 and TRBJ2-7, with TRBD2 identical over 8 bases. The V and J ends lost 2 bases and 5 bases, in that order; junction bases with no gene match: 5. The CDR3 covers 14 residues. The germline gives CDR1 MNHEY, CDR2 SVGAGI. The CDR3 is CASSYSGRRDEQYF. As DNA, the CDR3 is TGTGCCAGCAGTTACAGCGGGAGACGGGACGAGCAGTACTTC.

The V call is TRBV6-5, the J call TRBJ2-5; TRBD1 aligns across 8 bases. Unmatched junction bases numbered 7, after V lost 0 bases and J lost 4 bases. This CDR3 has 16 amino acids. From germline, CDR1 is MNHEY and CDR2 SVGAGI. In nucleotides, the CDR3 is TGTGCCAGCAGTTACTCGGGGACAGGTATTCGAGAGACCCAGTACTTC. It encodes CASSYSGTGIRETQYF.

This clonotype was detected a few times. The chain uses TRBV5-1 and TRBJ2-1; 8 nucleotides agree with TRBD2. The CDR3 loop spans 15 amino acids. The junction had 8 bases not matched to a gene; V was cut back by 3 bases and J by 6 bases. From germline, CDR1 is SGHRS and CDR2 YFSETQ. Here the CDR3 DNA reads TGCGCCAGCAGCTCCAATAGCGGGAATCCCAATGAGCAGTTCTTC. This gives the protein CASSSNSGNPNEQFF.

The CDR3 nucleotides are TGTGCCAGCAGCCGACGAGGCGCGTTCTGGGACTCCTACAATGAGCAGTTCTTC. The encoded protein is CASSRRGAFWDSYNEQFF. This chain uses TRBV3-1 with TRBJ2-1; D call uncertain. The germline V gene encodes CDR1 LGHDT and CDR2 YNNKEL (reference sequence). The CDR3 covers 18 residues. V was shortened by 4 bases and J by 0 bases, with 19 bases between the two germline ends.